The source of this T cell receptor (beta chain) is a study of cytomegalovirus exposure and HLA in healthy donors. Study-level background: Assignment to the Caucasian-associated ancestry cluster applied to about 80% of the approximately 420 genotyped donors. Study outcomes and limitations: About 87% or about 30% of the time was how often most TCR beta V segments were productive, according to an earlier analysis. By HLA locus, TCR association rates varied in a later analysis, with DRB1 showing the most and HLA-C the fewest.

The primer mix had 60 Vbeta and 13 Jbeta primers. Produced via immunoSEQ multiplex PCR; TCRdb's table is partial and in-frame only. The repertoire holds roughly 170,000 clones, with just under 80% as singletons. On this clone: As yet, its antigen is unknown.

The ends were cut back, 2 bases at V and 4 bases at J, with 12 bases in the middle. Germline assignment: CDR1 KGHSH and CDR2 LQKENI. The CDR3 is 14 amino acids. The chain employs TRBV18 and TRBJ2-7; D call uncertain. Sequencing used PBMCs. The sequence derives from a man aged 30 to 45 in good health and CMV-seronegative. The CDR3 sequence is CASSPSLVGYEQYF. CDR3 in DNA: TGTGCCAGCTCACCATCTCTAGTGGGTTACGAGCAGTACTTC.